This T cell receptor beta chain was sequenced during a study of blood T cell repertoires in COVID-19. Overall study: Material from acute and convalescent COVID-19 was sourced from the United States, Italy and Spain. The analysed material was cDNA or gDNA that came from T cells, B-cell-depleted T cells, or PBMCs.

This clone was observed a few times. Germline CDR1 and CDR2: MGHRA and YSYEKL. The CDR3 is 14 amino acids. V dropped 1 base and J dropped 6 bases, with 13 bases sitting between them. Authors' processing steps: Amplification of reference gene primers provided the estimated nucleated cell counts. The table came from immunoSEQ multiplex PCR; TCRdb's copy has only in-frame clones and leaves some out. V, J and clone size are those of that table, while D and trimming were read from the DNA. The sample holds some 140,000 clones, around 73% seen once. This sequence originates from a man aged 55 to 69 who had recovered from COVID-19. The chain employs TRBV4-1 and TRBJ2-7; D might be TRBD2 (6 bases). Source material: peripheral blood. The CDR3, as DNA: TGCGCCAGCAGCCAAGGAGCACTAGCAGCCGAGCAGTACTTC. Translation: CASSQGALAAEQYF.